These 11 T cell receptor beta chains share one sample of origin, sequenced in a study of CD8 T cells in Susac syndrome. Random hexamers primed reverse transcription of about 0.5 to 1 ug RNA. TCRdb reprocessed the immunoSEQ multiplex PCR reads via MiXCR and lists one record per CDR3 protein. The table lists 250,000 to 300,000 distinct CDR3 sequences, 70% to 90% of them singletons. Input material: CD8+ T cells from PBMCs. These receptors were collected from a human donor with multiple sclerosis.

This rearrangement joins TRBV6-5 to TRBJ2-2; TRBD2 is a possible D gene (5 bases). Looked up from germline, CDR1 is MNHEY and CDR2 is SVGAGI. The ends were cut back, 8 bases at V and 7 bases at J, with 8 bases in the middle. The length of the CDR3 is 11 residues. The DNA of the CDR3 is TGTGCCAGCGGGAGTGGCGGGGAGCTGTTTTTT. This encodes CASGSGGELFF.

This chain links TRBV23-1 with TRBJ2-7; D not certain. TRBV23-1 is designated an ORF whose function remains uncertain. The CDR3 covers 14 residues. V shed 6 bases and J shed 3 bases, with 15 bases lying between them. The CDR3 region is CASSLLGCLYEQYF. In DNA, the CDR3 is TGCGCCAGCAGCCTACTGGGTTGTCTCTACGAGCAGTACTTC.

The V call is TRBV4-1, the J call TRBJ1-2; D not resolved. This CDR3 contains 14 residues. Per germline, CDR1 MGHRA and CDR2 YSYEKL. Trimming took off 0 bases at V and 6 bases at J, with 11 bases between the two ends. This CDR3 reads CASSQEKGPHGYTF. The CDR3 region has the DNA TGCGCCAGCAGCCAAGAAAAAGGCCCCCATGGCTACACCTTC.

Here the CDR3 reads CASIEGLNTEAFF. The CDR3 DNA reads as TGTGCCAGCATCGAAGGCCTGAACACTGAAGCTTTCTTT. This rearrangement joins TRBV7-6 to TRBJ1-1; unclear D gene. Per the germline V gene, CDR1 is SGHVS and CDR2 is FNYEAQ. V was cut by 7 bases and J by 0 bases, with 9 bases left in between. The CDR3 is 13 amino acids.

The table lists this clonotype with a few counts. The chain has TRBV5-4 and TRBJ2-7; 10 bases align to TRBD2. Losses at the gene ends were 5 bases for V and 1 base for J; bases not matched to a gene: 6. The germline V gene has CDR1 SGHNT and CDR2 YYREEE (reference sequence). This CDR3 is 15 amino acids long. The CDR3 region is CASRLAGGPSYEQYF. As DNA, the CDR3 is TGTGCCAGCAGGTTAGCGGGAGGACCTTCCTACGAGCAGTACTTC.

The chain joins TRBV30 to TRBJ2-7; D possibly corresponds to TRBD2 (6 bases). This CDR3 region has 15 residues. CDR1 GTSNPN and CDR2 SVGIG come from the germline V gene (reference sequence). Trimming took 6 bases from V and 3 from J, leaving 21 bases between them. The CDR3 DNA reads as TGTGCCTGCACCTCCGCGGCGGGACTCCACTACGAGCAGTACTTC. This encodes CACTSAAGLHYEQYF.

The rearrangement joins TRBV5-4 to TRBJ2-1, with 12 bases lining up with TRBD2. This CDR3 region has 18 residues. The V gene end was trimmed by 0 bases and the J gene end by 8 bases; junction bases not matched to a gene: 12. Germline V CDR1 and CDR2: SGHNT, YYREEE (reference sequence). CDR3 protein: CASSLALAGGLARDEQFF. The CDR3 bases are TGTGCCAGCAGCTTGGCACTAGCGGGAGGACTAGCTCGAGATGAGCAGTTCTTC.

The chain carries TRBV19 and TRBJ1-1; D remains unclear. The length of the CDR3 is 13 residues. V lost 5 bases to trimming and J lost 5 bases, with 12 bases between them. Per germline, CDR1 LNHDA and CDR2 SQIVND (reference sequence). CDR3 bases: TGTGCCAGTAGTTACGGGGAGGAGACTGAAGCTTTCTTT. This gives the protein CASSYGEETEAFF.

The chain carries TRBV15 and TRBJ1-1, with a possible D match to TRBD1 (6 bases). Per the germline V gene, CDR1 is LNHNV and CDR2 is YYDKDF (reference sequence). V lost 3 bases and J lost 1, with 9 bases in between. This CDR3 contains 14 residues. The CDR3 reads CATSSAQGNTEAFF. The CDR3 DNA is TGTGCCACCAGCAGCGCACAGGGGAACACTGAAGCTTTCTTT.

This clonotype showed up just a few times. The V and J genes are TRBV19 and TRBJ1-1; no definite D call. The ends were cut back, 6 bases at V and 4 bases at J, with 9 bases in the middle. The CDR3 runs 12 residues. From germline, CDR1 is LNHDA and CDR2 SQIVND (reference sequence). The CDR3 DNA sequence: TGTGCCAGTAGCCCTCCCGGCACTGAAGCTTTCTTT. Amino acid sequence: CASSPPGTEAFF.

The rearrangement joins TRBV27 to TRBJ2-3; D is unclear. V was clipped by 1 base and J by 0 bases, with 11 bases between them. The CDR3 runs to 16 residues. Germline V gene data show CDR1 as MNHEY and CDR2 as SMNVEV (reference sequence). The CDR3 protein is CASSLFGPASTDTQYF. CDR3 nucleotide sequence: TGTGCCAGCAGTTTATTTGGTCCCGCCAGCACAGATACGCAGTATTTT.